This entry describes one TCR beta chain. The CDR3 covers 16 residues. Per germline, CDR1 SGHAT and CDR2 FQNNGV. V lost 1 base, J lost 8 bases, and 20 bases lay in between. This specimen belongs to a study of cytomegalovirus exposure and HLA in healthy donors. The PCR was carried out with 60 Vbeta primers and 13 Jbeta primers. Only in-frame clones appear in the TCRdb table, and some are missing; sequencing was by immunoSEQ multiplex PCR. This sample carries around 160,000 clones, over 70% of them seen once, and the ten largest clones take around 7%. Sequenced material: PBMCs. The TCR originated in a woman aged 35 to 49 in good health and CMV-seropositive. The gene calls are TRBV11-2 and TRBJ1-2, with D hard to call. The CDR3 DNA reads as TGTGCCAGCAGCTTAGGGCTCGGAGCTTATTCGGGGGGCTACACCTTC. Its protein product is CASSLGLGAYSGGYTF.